This T cell receptor (beta chain) comes out of a study of blood T cells in healthy people across ages. Deletions cut 4 bases from V and 2 bases from J, with 18 bases between. The CDR3 contains 17 residues. CDR1 is SEHNR and CDR2 is FQNEAQ in the germline V gene (reference sequence). It was with a sample-barcoded 5' primer and a J-beta primer mix that a second PCR of roughly 7 to 12 cycles was run. Each cDNA molecule was tagged by a template-switch adaptor that had 12 random nucleotides. Via MiXCR, TCRdb re-called the 5' RACE reads, giving one row per CDR3 protein. The sample contains around 870,000 distinct CDR3 sequences, more than 25% of which appear only once. Findings of the study overall: Naive CD4+ cells and diversity were both higher in long-lived donors than in aged donors. Across the age range, TCR beta diversity per million T cells fell in a roughly linear way.

This clonotype occurred once. Antigen unknown. A much larger clonotype is one base distant, so this may be a read error. The source material was blood. This clonotype was sampled from a woman over 75 in good health. The chain joins TRBV7-9 to TRBJ2-1; perhaps TRBD2 as D (6 bases). The CDR3 protein is CASSSQGRGGPYNEQFF. In DNA form, the CDR3 reads TGTGCCAGCAGCTCGCAAGGGCGGGGAGGACCCTACAATGAGCAGTTCTTC.